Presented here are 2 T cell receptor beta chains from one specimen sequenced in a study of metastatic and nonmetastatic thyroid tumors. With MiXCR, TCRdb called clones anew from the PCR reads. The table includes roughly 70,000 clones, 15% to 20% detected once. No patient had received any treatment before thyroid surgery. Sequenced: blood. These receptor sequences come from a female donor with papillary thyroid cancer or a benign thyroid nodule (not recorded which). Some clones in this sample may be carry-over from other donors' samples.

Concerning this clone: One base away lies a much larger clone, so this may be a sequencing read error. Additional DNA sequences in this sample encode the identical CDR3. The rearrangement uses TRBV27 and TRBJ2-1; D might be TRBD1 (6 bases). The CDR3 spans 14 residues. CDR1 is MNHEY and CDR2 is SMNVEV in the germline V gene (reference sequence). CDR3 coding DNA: TGCGCCAGCAGATACAGGGCCTCCTACAATGAGCAGTTCTTC. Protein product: CASRYRASYNEQFF.

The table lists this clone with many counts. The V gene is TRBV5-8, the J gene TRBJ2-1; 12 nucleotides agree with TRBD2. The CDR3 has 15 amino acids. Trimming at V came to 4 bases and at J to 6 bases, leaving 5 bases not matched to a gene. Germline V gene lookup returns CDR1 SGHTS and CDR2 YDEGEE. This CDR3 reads CASSALAGGRNEQFF. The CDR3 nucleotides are TGTGCCAGCAGCGCCCTAGCGGGAGGGCGCAATGAGCAGTTCTTC.